These 21 T cell receptor beta chains were sequenced from one sample in a study of blood T cell repertoires in COVID-19. Clones were read by immunoSEQ multiplex PCR, and TCRdb kept only the in-frame ones, dropping some. The table has some 230,000 clones, 82% seen once; the top ten hold about 15%. Sequencing used PBMCs or T cells enriched from blood (not recorded which). The receptors shown here come from a man aged 35 to 55 who had recovered from COVID-19.

This chain connects TRBV7-2 to TRBJ1-5; 7 bases line up with TRBD1. This CDR3 contains 16 residues. Trimming at V came to 2 bases and at J to 4 bases, leaving 8 bases not matched to a gene. From germline, CDR1 is SGHTA and CDR2 FQGNSA. CDR3 amino acids: CASSLRPTGTNQPQHF. CDR3 in DNA: TGTGCCAGCAGCTTACGTCCGACAGGGACAAATCAGCCCCAGCATTTT.

The chain couples TRBV19 to TRBJ1-2, with 9 bases matching TRBD1. The CDR3 loop spans 16 amino acids. Germline CDR1 is LNHDA and CDR2 is SQIVND (reference sequence). After removal of 8 bases from V and 3 bases from J, the junction contained 13 bases not matched to a gene. DNA of the CDR3: TGTGCCAGTCTTCCGGGGACAGGGTTAAACTACTATGGCTACACCTTC. Translating gives CASLPGTGLNYYGYTF.

This clone came up a few times. At one of its ends the junction is not consistent with the germline gene, which may arise from a read error. This chain links TRBV11-1 with TRBJ2-7; 7 bases match TRBD2. From germline, CDR1 is SGHAT and CDR2 FQDESV (reference sequence). CDR3 length: 15 amino acids. The CDR3 nucleotides are TGTGCCAGCAGCATAGCGGGTGGCTCTGGGGCCGAGCAGTACTTC. It specifies CASSIAGGSGAEQYF.

The chain is built from TRBV6-6 and TRBJ1-6; TRBD1 aligns across 7 bases. Germline V lookup: CDR1 MNHNY, CDR2 SVGAGI (reference sequence). Losses at the gene ends were 4 bases for V and 6 bases for J; bases not matched to a gene: 9. The CDR3 totals 16 residues. The CDR3 DNA follows: TGTGCCAGCAGTTTTGGGACAGTCGTCGGTAATTCACCCCTCCACTTT. It yields the protein CASSFGTVVGNSPLHF.

This clone showed up just a few times. The chain is built from TRBV20-1 and TRBJ1-1; maybe TRBD1 (6 bases). Germline CDR1 is DFQATT and CDR2 is SNEGSKA (reference sequence). Trimming left V 3 bases short and J 4 bases short, with 6 bases between. The CDR3 contains 11 residues. The CDR3 DNA reads TGCAGTGCTAGCAGGGGCACTGAAGCTTTCTTT. Translating it yields CSASRGTEAFF.

This clone was detected once. The chain employs TRBV21-1 and TRBJ2-1; TRBD2 was called by the table and not checked on the DNA. TRBV21-1 is tagged as a pseudogene. The CDR3 sequence is 15 residues long. CDR3 residues: CASSNLPEIGHEQFF. For the CDR3, the DNA is TGTGCCAGCAGCAATCTCCCGGAGATTGGCCATGAGCAGTTCTTC.

Note on this clone: This CDR3 is also generated by other DNA sequences in the sample. This chain links TRBV5-1 with TRBJ2-3; the match to TRBD2 covers 7 bases. The CDR3 is made up of 15 amino acids. V was pared by 4 bases and J by 0 bases, with 5 bases of the junction left unmatched. CDR1 SGHRS and CDR2 YFSETQ come from the germline V gene. CDR3 in DNA: TGCGCCAGCAGCAGCAGCGGGGCTAGCACAGATACGCAGTATTTT. Its translation is CASSSSGASTDTQYF.

This chain uses TRBV13 with TRBJ2-1; possibly TRBD2 for D (6 bases). Germline V gene sequence: CDR1 PRHDT, CDR2 FYEKMQ (reference sequence). The CDR3 runs to 11 residues. Between the trimmed V and J ends, which lost 4 bases and 8 bases, there was a span of 6 bases. The CDR3 is CASSSGDEQFF. As DNA, the CDR3 is TGTGCCAGCAGCTCGGGGGATGAGCAGTTCTTC.

This chain's CDR3 is CASSMGRGGYQETQYF. CDR3 in DNA: TGTGCCAGCAGCATGGGGAGGGGGGGGTACCAAGAGACCCAGTACTTC. The chain employs TRBV4-2 and TRBJ2-5, with D possibly matching TRBD2 (7 bases). Germline-derived CDR1 and CDR2 are LGHNA and YNFKEQ. Trimming shortened V by 5 bases and J by 0 bases, and 16 bases separated the two germline ends. The CDR3 has 16 residues.

The J gene is TRBJ1-3, the V gene TRBV11-1, with D possibly matching TRBD1 (6 bases). Deletions cut 5 bases from V and 0 bases from J, with 14 bases between. The CDR3 is 16 amino acids. Germline V gene sequence: CDR1 SGHAT, CDR2 FQDESV (reference sequence). The CDR3 loop reads CASSSQGRGSGNTIYF. The CDR3 region has the DNA TGTGCCAGCAGCAGCCAGGGGAGAGGCTCTGGAAACACCATATATTTT.

The chain combines TRBV27 with TRBJ2-7; no reliable D call. Trimming removed 2 bases from V and 0 bases from J, with 8 bases in between. The CDR3 is 14 residues long. Looked up from germline, CDR1 is MNHEY and CDR2 is SMNVEV (reference sequence). In DNA form, the CDR3 reads TGTGCCAGCAGTTTAAGACTGGTCTCCTACGAGCAGTACTTC. It is translated as CASSLRLVSYEQYF.

Only one count was recorded for this clone. This chain links TRBV3-1 (or the pseudogene TRBV3-2) with TRBJ2-5; TRBD2 matches at 8 bases. Trimming took 5 bases from V and 4 from J; bases not matched to a gene: 9. Germline-derived CDR1 and CDR2 are LGHDT and YNNKEL (reference sequence). This CDR3 region has 15 residues. The CDR3 protein is CASSSSGGGSETQYF. CDR3 nucleotides: TGTGCCAGCAGCAGCAGCGGGGGCGGCTCAGAGACCCAGTACTTC.

There are many counts of this clone. The chain uses TRBV6-1 and TRBJ2-5, with TRBD2 matching 8 bases. CDR3 length: 17 residues. Germline CDR1 and CDR2: MNHNS and SASEGT. Unmatched junction bases numbered 12, after V lost 4 bases and J lost 2 bases. This CDR3 reads CASSVLGLGGGQETQYF. CDR3 nucleotides: TGTGCCAGCAGTGTACTGGGACTAGGGGGGGGACAAGAGACCCAGTACTTC.

This chain connects TRBV10-3 to TRBJ1-5, with 7 bases lining up with TRBD1. The CDR3 sequence is 17 residues long. Germline assignment: CDR1 ENHRY and CDR2 SYGVKD. The ends lost 4 bases at V and 0 bases at J; junction bases unmatched: 9. The CDR3 DNA reads as TGTGCCATCAGTGCGGGACAGAACCCCTATAGCAATCAGCCCCAGCATTTT. Translated: CAISAGQNPYSNQPQHF.

The CDR3: CASSIGTGRRQPQHF. DNA of the CDR3: TGCGCCAGCAGCATCGGGACAGGGAGGCGACAGCCCCAGCATTTT. The J gene is TRBJ1-5, the V gene TRBV5-1; 9 bases agree with TRBD1. V trimming: 4 bases; J trimming: 7 bases; junction bases outside the gene matches: 9. The CDR3 has 15 amino acids. Germline values: CDR1 SGHRS, CDR2 YFSETQ.

This chain joins TRBV10-3 and TRBJ2-5; D is undetermined. Germline CDR1 reads ENHRY; CDR2 reads SYGVKD. The CDR3 contains 11 residues. V lost 6 bases and J lost 2, with 4 bases in between. CDR3 DNA sequence: TGTGCCATCAGCCAACAAGAGACCCAGTACTTC. Translation: CAISQQETQYF.

This sequence joins TRBV7-8 and TRBJ2-1; no reliable D call. Trimming cost V 3 bases and J 4 bases, with 4 bases left between them. The CDR3 spans 12 residues. The germline CDR1 and CDR2 sequences are SGHVS and FQNEAQ. CDR3 DNA sequence: TGTGCCAGCAGCTTCGGGTACAATGAGCAGTTCTTC. Translating gives CASSFGYNEQFF.

The rearrangement joins TRBV2 to TRBJ1-5, with D possibly being TRBD1 (5 bases). V lost 5 bases, J lost 7 bases, and 18 bases lay in between. Germline-derived CDR1 and CDR2 are SNHLY and FYNNEI. This CDR3 comprises 15 residues. The CDR3 DNA reads as TGTGCCAGCAGTCTCCGCAGCGGGGGTGGACAGCCCCAGCATTTT. It translates to CASSLRSGGGQPQHF.

The chain uses TRBV6-5 and TRBJ2-7, with TRBD2 identical over 7 bases. J lost 3 bases, V lost 9 bases, and 8 bases had no gene match. The length of the CDR3 is 13 residues. CDR1 is MNHEY, CDR2 SVGAGI, per germline. Here the CDR3 reads CASGGGRVYEQYF. The CDR3 bases are TGTGCCAGTGGGGGGGGACGGGTCTACGAGCAGTACTTC.

This chain links TRBV7-2 with TRBJ1-3; D is uncertain. Germline assignment: CDR1 SGHTA and CDR2 FQGNSA. The CDR3 consists of 14 residues. The V gene lost 6 bases and the J gene lost 0 bases, with 9 bases spanning the gap. CDR3 region: CASRVQSSGNTIYF. Here the CDR3 DNA reads TGTGCCAGCAGAGTACAGAGCTCTGGAAACACCATATATTTT.

V gene TRBV5-1 combines with J gene TRBJ2-7; D not resolved. This CDR3 is 11 amino acids long. Trimming left V 4 bases short and J 6 bases short, with 8 bases between. Germline assignment: CDR1 SGHRS and CDR2 YFSETQ. The CDR3: CASSSETEQYF. DNA of the CDR3: TGCGCCAGCAGCAGCGAAACCGAGCAGTACTTC.